Below are 8 T cell receptor beta chains sequenced from a single sample in a study of cytomegalovirus exposure and HLA in healthy donors. PCR used 60 Vbeta primers and 13 Jbeta primers. Data came from immunoSEQ multiplex PCR; TCRdb stores just in-frame clones and leaves some out. The profile covers 120,000 or so clones, with under 90% appearing a single time and around 8% taken by the ten largest. The specimen was PBMCs. The receptors were gathered from a female donor in good health and CMV-seropositive.

This clone appeared once. The V and J genes are TRBV5-6 and TRBJ1-5; a weak D match, TRBD1 (5 bases). The CDR3 loop spans 13 amino acids. V was shortened by 2 bases and J by 7 bases, with 10 bases between the two germline ends. Germline V gene sequence: CDR1 SGHDT, CDR2 YYEEEE. The CDR3 reads CASSLQAGQPQHF. The CDR3 DNA is TGTGCCAGCAGCTTACAGGCAGGCCAGCCCCAGCATTTT. The complete variable domain, with remaining parts taken from reference TRBV5-6 and TRBJ1-5, reads DAGVTQSPTHLIKTRGQQVTLRCSPKSGHDTVSWYQQALGQGPQFIFQYYEEEERQRGNFPDRFSGHQFPNYSSELNVNALLLGDSALYLCASSLQAGQPQHFGDGTRLSIL.

The chain is built from TRBV28 and TRBJ1-1; D is perhaps TRBD1 (6 bases). Germline assignment: CDR1 MDHEN and CDR2 SYDVKM. This CDR3 comprises 14 residues. Trimming cost V 2 bases and J 3 bases, with 10 bases left between them. The CDR3 loop reads CASSLQGYYTEAFF. The CDR3 region has the DNA TGTGCCAGCAGTTTACAGGGGTACTACACTGAAGCTTTCTTT.

This clone was observed once. J is TRBJ2-5 and V is TRBV9; D ambiguous. Trimming stripped 0 bases from V and 5 bases from J, with 8 bases between. CDR3 length equals 13 residues. The germline gives CDR1 SGDLS, CDR2 YYNGEE. The CDR3 DNA is TGTGCCAGCAGCGTAGGGCAGTTTGAGACCCAGTACTTC. Amino acid sequence: CASSVGQFETQYF. Drawing the rest from reference TRBV9 and TRBJ2-5, the complete variable domain is DSGVTQTPKHLITATGQRVTLRCSPRSGDLSVYWYQQSLDQGLQFLIQYYNGEERAKGNILERFSAQQFPDLHSELNLSSLELGDSALYFCASSVGQFETQYFGPGTRLLVL.

The chain has TRBV11-2 and TRBJ1-1, with D hard to call. The CDR3 is made up of 14 amino acids. V lost 5 bases and J lost 10, with 20 bases in between. Germline V gene lookup returns CDR1 SGHAT and CDR2 FQNNGV. CDR3 region: CASSGAGPPSGAFF. In DNA form, the CDR3 reads TGTGCCAGCAGCGGCGCAGGTCCCCCGTCAGGAGCTTTCTTT.

This chain links TRBV7-2 with TRBJ1-2; D is unresolved. The CDR3 extends over 13 amino acids. Germline V gene lookup returns CDR1 SGHTA and CDR2 FQGNSA. Trimming took 7 bases from V and 3 from J, leaving 12 bases between them. Written as DNA, the CDR3 is TGTGCCAGCAACCGCCGATCGGACTATGGCTACACCTTC. The encoded protein is CASNRRSDYGYTF.

The gene calls are TRBV6-5 and TRBJ1-2; no clear D. V lost 5 bases to trimming and J lost 0 bases, with 10 bases between them. CDR1 MNHEY and CDR2 SVGAGI come from the germline V gene. This CDR3 is built from 14 residues. The CDR3 nucleotides read TGTGCCAGCAGTCCCTCTTCCTCTAACTATGGCTACACCTTC. Encoded protein: CASSPSSSNYGYTF.

The chain employs TRBV25-1 and TRBJ1-4; D gene uncertain. The CDR3 spans 14 residues. Germline V gene data show CDR1 as MGHDK and CDR2 as SYGVNS. Trimming left V 3 bases short and J 8 bases short, with 13 bases between. Here the CDR3 DNA reads TGTGCCAGCAGTGACGGGTTAAACCCCGAAAAACTGTTTTTT. Residues: CASSDGLNPEKLFF.

The chain recombines TRBV11-2 with TRBJ2-7, with a tentative D call TRBD2 (5 bases). Germline V gene data show CDR1 as SGHAT and CDR2 as FQNNGV. Between the trimmed V and J ends, which lost 1 base and 3 bases, there was a span of 16 bases. The CDR3 covers 16 residues. CDR3 residues: CASSLGAGGSFYEQYF. In DNA form, the CDR3 reads TGTGCCAGCAGCTTAGGGGCGGGTGGTTCCTTCTACGAGCAGTACTTC.